The 11 T cell receptor beta chains given below trace back to one sample, sequenced in a study of blood T cells in healthy people across ages. Then a second PCR, running roughly 7 to 11 cycles, was carried out with a sample-barcoded 5' primer and a J-beta primer mix. TCRdb analysed the 5' RACE reads with MiXCR anew, one entry per CDR3 protein. Of approximately 800,000 distinct CDR3 sequences listed, about half are singletons. Sequencing was carried out using blood. The receptor source for this set is a man older than 75 in good health.

The DNA of the CDR3 is TGTGCCAGCAGCCATGGTTCTAGCGGGTCTCAAGAGACCCAGTACTTC. Its protein is CASSHGSSGSQETQYF. The chain employs TRBV4-2 and TRBJ2-5, with 8 bases that match TRBD2. Trimming took 3 bases from V and 2 from J; bases not matched to a gene: 8. Germline assignment: CDR1 LGHNA and CDR2 YNFKEQ. The length of the CDR3 is 16 residues.

A word on this clonotype: The junction differs from germline at one of its ends, possibly a read error. The chain carries TRBV30 and TRBJ1-6; D is unclear. This CDR3 contains 14 residues. Germline CDR1 and CDR2: GTSNPN and SVGIG (reference sequence). CDR3 nucleotides: TGTGTCTGGAGTTGGTCAGACGTAAATTCACCCCTCCACTTT. Translating gives CVWSWSDVNSPLHF.

The chain recombines TRBV19 with TRBJ2-4, with D perhaps being TRBD1 or TRBD2 (5 bases each). The end of the DNA fits TRBJ2-7 better, so the J call may be wrong. CDR1 LNHDA and CDR2 SQIVND come from the germline V gene (reference sequence). CDR3 length: 15 amino acids. This chain's CDR3 is CASSIEGDGTYEQYF. CDR3 DNA: TGTGCCAGTAGTATAGAAGGGGACGGAACCTACGAGCAGTACTTC.

V is TRBV24-1 and J is TRBJ2-7, with 9 bases identical to TRBD2. Germline lookup yields CDR1 KGHDR and CDR2 SFDVKD. The CDR3 has 16 residues. After removal of 4 bases from V and 4 bases from J, the junction contained 10 bases not matched to a gene. CDR3 sequence reads: CATSDPRGSGSYEQYF. DNA of the CDR3: TGTGCCACCAGTGACCCCCGGGGTAGCGGGAGTTACGAGCAGTACTTC.

This clonotype was found once. J is TRBJ2-5 and V is TRBV28; TRBD2 might be the D (6 bases). The CDR3 is 13 residues long. In germline, CDR1 is MDHEN, CDR2 SYDVKM. Trimming shortened V by 10 bases and J by 5 bases, and 17 bases separated the two germline ends. DNA for the CDR3: TGTGCCATGCGACAGCACCGGGAGGAGACCCAGTACTTC. The encoded protein is CAMRQHREETQYF.

The chain links TRBV2 to TRBJ2-1, with TRBD2 identical over 13 bases. The CDR3 totals 15 residues. Germline CDR1 and CDR2: SNHLY and FYNNEI. Trimming removed 6 bases from V and 6 bases from J; junction bases left unmatched: 5. CDR3 DNA sequence: TGTGCCAGCAGCGGGACTAGCGGGATGGGCAATGAGCAGTTCTTC. This sequence encodes CASSGTSGMGNEQFF.

The chain carries TRBV7-6 and TRBJ2-1; TRBD1 aligns across 7 bases. Gene TRBJ2-7 matches the end of the DNA better, so the J call may be wrong. This CDR3 contains 15 residues. In germline, CDR1 is SGHVS, CDR2 FNYEAQ. The chain's CDR3 is CASSLVGQSYNEQYF. In DNA form, the CDR3 reads TGTGCCAGCAGCTTAGTGGGACAGTCCTACAATGAGCAGTACTTC.

This clonotype was observed a few times. V and J are TRBV9 and TRBJ2-7; 9 bases map to TRBD2. CDR3 length: 15 residues. Germline loops: CDR1 SGDLS, CDR2 YYNGEE. Trimming at V came to 4 bases and at J to 6 bases, leaving 11 bases not matched to a gene. CDR3 coding DNA: TGTGCCAGCAGCCTTCAGACTAGCGGAGCGGGCGAGCAGTACTTC. Amino acid sequence: CASSLQTSGAGEQYF.

This clonotype has a handful of counts. The genes are TRBV28 and TRBJ2-4; a possible D gene is TRBD1 (6 bases). Trimming removed 3 bases from V and 0 bases from J, with 9 bases in between. The CDR3 runs to 15 residues. From germline, CDR1 is MDHEN and CDR2 SYDVKM. DNA for the CDR3: TGTGCCAGCAGTTTGTGGGACACAGCCAAAAACATTCAGTACTTC. Its translation: CASSLWDTAKNIQYF.

DNA of the CDR3: TGTGCCAGCAGCTTAGGTGTGCAGGGGTTCAATGAGCAGTTCTTC. Its protein product is CASSLGVQGFNEQFF. This chain uses TRBV11-1 with TRBJ2-1, with D perhaps TRBD1 (6 bases). CDR3 length: 15 residues. V dropped 1 base and J dropped 6 bases, with 13 bases sitting between them. Per the germline V gene, CDR1 is SGHAT and CDR2 is FQDESV (reference sequence).

The rearrangement uses TRBV3-1 and TRBJ2-5; D not resolved. V lost 8 bases to trimming and J lost 2 bases, with 12 bases between them. The CDR3 is 13 amino acids. CDR1 LGHDT and CDR2 YNNKEL come from the germline V gene (reference sequence). The CDR3 loop is CASARSSQETQYF. The DNA for the CDR3 is TGTGCCAGCGCAAGATCTTCACAAGAGACCCAGTACTTC.